A single sample gave rise to the 21 T cell receptor beta chains below, sequenced in a study of blood T cell repertoires in COVID-19. Clones were read by immunoSEQ multiplex PCR, and TCRdb kept only the in-frame ones, dropping some. The sample comprises under 300,000 clones, 86% of which are singletons, and about 5.9% rests with the top ten. Input material: peripheral blood. The origin of the receptors is a man between 60 and 75 years old with acute or convalescent COVID-19.

The gene calls are TRBV10-3 and TRBJ1-6; D may be TRBD1 (6 bases). V was shortened by 8 bases and J by 10 bases, with 15 bases between the two germline ends. The CDR3 covers 13 residues. Germline V gives CDR1 ENHRY, CDR2 SYGVKD. CDR3 sequence: CAIRPGVFSPLHF. As DNA, the CDR3 is TGTGCCATCCGGCCAGGGGTATTCTCACCCCTCCACTTT.

This chain links TRBV5-5 with TRBJ2-1, with 8 bases aligning to TRBD2. The germline V gene has CDR1 SGHKS and CDR2 YYEKEE (reference sequence). V was pared by 2 bases and J by 1 base, with 5 bases of the junction left unmatched. The CDR3 consists of 16 residues. CDR3: CASSLTGGMSYNEQFF. The CDR3 nucleotides are TGTGCCAGCAGCTTAACGGGAGGGATGTCCTACAATGAGCAGTTCTTC.

The V call is TRBV28, the J call TRBJ1-4; a weak D match, TRBD1 (6 bases). Germline V CDR1 and CDR2: MDHEN, SYDVKM. The V end was cut by 2 bases, the J end by 8 bases, with 33 bases between. This CDR3 spans 21 amino acids. Here the CDR3 DNA reads TGTGCCAGCAGTTTAGGTTCAACATGGGGGGGGCGCGGTCGTATCGGAGAAAAACTGTTTTTT. Amino acids: CASSLGSTWGGRGRIGEKLFF.

The chain has TRBV29-1 and TRBJ1-2, with unresolved D. Germline V gene sequence: CDR1 SQVTM, CDR2 ANQGSEA. This CDR3 region has 13 residues. V lost 4 bases and J 4 bases, leaving 13 bases between the germline ends. The chain's CDR3 is CSVVWALSYGYTF. The CDR3 DNA follows: TGCAGCGTTGTTTGGGCGCTCTCCTATGGCTACACCTTC.

The V call is TRBV6-4, the J call TRBJ2-6; no clear D gene. V dropped 0 bases and J dropped 2 bases, with 5 bases sitting between them. Germline V gene sequence: CDR1 MRHNA, CDR2 SNTAGT. CDR3 length equals 15 residues. In DNA form, the CDR3 reads TGTGCCAGCAGTGACTCTGCTACTGGGGCCAACGTCCTGACTTTC. Its translation: CASSDSATGANVLTF.

The chain couples TRBV3-1 (or the pseudogene TRBV3-2) to TRBJ1-5, with a tentative D call TRBD1 (6 bases). Germline V gene lookup returns CDR1 LGHDT and CDR2 YNNKEL (reference sequence). Trimming shortened V by 2 bases and J by 7 bases, and 9 bases separated the two germline ends. The CDR3 loop spans 13 amino acids. The CDR3 region is CASSQYREQPQHF. CDR3 bases: TGTGCCAGCAGCCAATACAGGGAACAGCCCCAGCATTTT.

This clone was observed a few times. V and J are TRBV19 and TRBJ2-7, with D perhaps TRBD1 (6 bases). This CDR3 contains 13 residues. Germline V gene lookup returns CDR1 LNHDA and CDR2 SQIVND (reference sequence). V was trimmed by 5 bases and J by 7 bases, leaving 15 bases between them. The CDR3 sequence: CASSGNQGREQYF. CDR3 nucleotides: TGTGCCAGTAGTGGGAATCAGGGGCGGGAGCAGTACTTC.

This clone appeared a single time. The V gene is TRBV9, the J gene TRBJ2-3; 7 nucleotides line up with TRBD1. Germline-derived CDR1 and CDR2 are SGDLS and YYNGEE. The CDR3 contains 15 residues. V was clipped by 4 bases and J by 2 bases; unmatched bases: 7. The CDR3 loop is CASSFRDSITDTQYF. In DNA, the CDR3 is TGTGCCAGCAGCTTCCGGGACAGTATCACAGATACGCAGTATTTT.

The V gene is TRBV15, the J gene TRBJ1-3, with 10 positions matching TRBD1. V shed 0 bases and J 3 bases; nucleotides not matched to a gene: 5. Per germline, CDR1 LNHNV and CDR2 YYDKDF (reference sequence). This CDR3 has 17 amino acids. The CDR3: CATSRDLGTGVGNTIYF. CDR3 DNA sequence: TGTGCCACCAGCAGAGATCTAGGGACAGGGGTTGGAAACACCATATATTTT.

This chain links TRBV11-2 with TRBJ1-2; 9 bases are a match to TRBD1. The CDR3 loop spans 13 amino acids. Germline V gene data show CDR1 as SGHAT and CDR2 as FQNNGV. With V trimmed by 5 bases and J by 6 bases, 4 bases remained unmatched. CDR3 sequence: CASSVRTGDGYTF. Here the CDR3 DNA reads TGTGCCAGCAGCGTAAGGACAGGGGATGGCTACACCTTC. Drawing the rest from reference TRBV11-2 and TRBJ1-2, the complete variable domain is EAGVAQSPRYKIIEKRQSVAFWCNPISGHATLYWYQQILGQGPKLLIQFQNNGVVDDSQLPKDRFSAERLKGVDSTLKIQPAKLEDSAVYLCASSVRTGDGYTFGSGTRLTVV.

This rearrangement joins TRBV9 to TRBJ1-1; 8 bases line up with TRBD1. After removal of 0 bases from V and 1 base from J, the junction contained 11 bases not matched to a gene. From germline, CDR1 is SGDLS and CDR2 YYNGEE. The CDR3 loop spans 18 amino acids. This chain's CDR3 is CASSVEPRTGRENTEAFF. CDR3 coding DNA: TGTGCCAGCAGCGTAGAACCTCGGACAGGGAGGGAGAACACTGAAGCTTTCTTT.

V and J are TRBV5-1 and TRBJ1-1; 9 positions agree with TRBD1. CDR3 size: 14 residues. V gave up 2 bases and J gave up 5 bases; unmatched junction bases: 4. Per germline, CDR1 SGHRS and CDR2 YFSETQ. The CDR3 sequence: CASSFGDRATEAFF. DNA of the CDR3: TGCGCCAGCAGCTTTGGGGACAGGGCGACTGAAGCTTTCTTT.

The chain links TRBV10-2 to TRBJ2-7, with 7 bases aligning to TRBD2. CDR1 WSHSY and CDR2 SAAADI come from the germline V gene. V gave up 4 bases and J gave up 1 base; unmatched junction bases: 1. The CDR3 totals 13 residues. In DNA form, the CDR3 reads TGCGCCAGCAGTGTCGGGAGGTCCTACGAGCAGTACTTC. Protein product: CASSVGRSYEQYF.

V usage is TRBV7-3 and J usage is TRBJ2-5; 11 bases match TRBD2. Per the germline V gene, CDR1 is SGHTA and CDR2 is FQGTGA. The ends lost 6 bases at V and 3 bases at J; junction bases unmatched: 9. The CDR3 sequence is 16 residues long. The DNA of the CDR3 is TGTGCCAGCAGTTCTACTAGCGGGAGAGGGGAAGAGACCCAGTACTTC. This gives the protein CASSSTSGRGEETQYF. Drawing the rest from reference TRBV7-3 and TRBJ2-5, the complete variable domain is GAGVSQTPSNKVTEKGKYVELRCDPISGHTALYWYRQSLGQGPEFLIYFQGTGAADDSGLPNDRFFAVRPEGSVSTLKIQRTERGDSAVYLCASSSTSGRGEETQYFGPGTRLLVL.

This sequence joins TRBV7-9 and TRBJ2-5, with 8 bases that match TRBD2. Germline loops: CDR1 SEHNR, CDR2 FQNEAQ (reference sequence). This CDR3 contains 17 residues. V was clipped by 6 bases and J by 4 bases; unmatched bases: 16. The CDR3 nucleotides are TGTGCCAGCAGTCCTCCACTTCCGGGAGGGCGAGGAGAGACCCAGTACTTC. Residues: CASSPPLPGGRGETQYF.

J is TRBJ2-2 and V is TRBV4-2; unclear D gene. V lost 0 bases and J 5 bases, leaving 13 bases between the germline ends. CDR1 is LGHNA and CDR2 is YNFKEQ in the germline V gene. The CDR3 loop spans 16 amino acids. CDR3 sequence (DNA): TGTGCCAGCAGCCAAGATTTGAGTAGCCGAACCGGGGAGCTGTTTTTT. Protein: CASSQDLSSRTGELFF.

The rearrangement joins TRBV10-3 to TRBJ2-7, with D perhaps matching TRBD2 (6 bases). Trimming stripped 10 bases from V and 7 bases from J, with 17 bases between. Germline V gene data show CDR1 as ENHRY and CDR2 as SYGVKD. CDR3 length: 12 residues. The CDR3 DNA sequence: TGTGCCACCACGACTAGAATGGGGGAGCAGTACTTC. Translating it yields CATTTRMGEQYF.

The chain is built from TRBV14 and TRBJ1-1; D may be TRBD1 (6 bases). The CDR3 has 13 residues. Germline CDR1 reads SGHDN; CDR2 reads FVKESK. Trimming removed 1 base at V and 8 bases at J, with 11 bases between. CDR3 protein: CASSQARGTEAFF. In DNA, the CDR3 is TGTGCCAGCAGCCAAGCGCGGGGGACAGAAGCTTTCTTT.

The chain has TRBV7-9 and TRBJ2-1; the match to TRBD2 covers 10 bases. Unmatched junction bases numbered 4, after V lost 0 bases and J lost 5 bases. This CDR3 contains 16 residues. CDR1 and CDR2 (germline): SEHNR, FQNEAQ (reference sequence). In nucleotides, the CDR3 is TGTGCCAGCAGCTTAGCGAGTACTAGCGGGGACAATGAGCAGTTCTTC. Its protein product is CASSLASTSGDNEQFF. Drawing the rest from reference TRBV7-9 and TRBJ2-1, the complete variable domain is DTGVSQNPRHKITKRGQNVTFRCDPISEHNRLYWYRQTLGQGPEFLTYFQNEAQLEKSRLLSDRFSAERPKGSFSTLEIQRTEQGDSAMYLCASSLASTSGDNEQFFGPGTRLTVL.

V usage is TRBV4-3 and J usage is TRBJ1-2; D possibly corresponds to TRBD1 (6 bases). The V and J ends lost 0 bases and 0 bases respectively, with 11 bases between them. CDR1 and CDR2 from the germline V gene are LGHNA and YSLEER. CDR3 length: 16 amino acids. Here the CDR3 reads CASSQDQGSPNYGYTF. CDR3 nucleotides: TGCGCCAGCAGCCAAGATCAGGGGTCCCCTAACTATGGCTACACCTTC.

In its sample, this clone was seen a few times. This chain joins TRBV29-1 and TRBJ1-1; D gene ambiguous. The CDR3 has 12 residues. V lost 7 bases and J lost 0, with 9 bases in between. Germline assignment: CDR1 SQVTM and CDR2 ANQGSEA. CDR3 sequence (DNA): TGCAGCGCCTCCAGTATGAACACTGAAGCTTTCTTT. This codes for CSASSMNTEAFF.